This paragraph reports one T cell receptor beta chain. Germline CDR1 SGHNT, CDR2 YYREEE (reference sequence). V lost 0 bases, J lost 8 bases, and 5 bases stayed unmatched. This CDR3 is 15 amino acids long. The data belong to a study of blood T cell repertoires in COVID-19. As for the study in general: The United States, Italy and Spain provided the acute and convalescent COVID-19 samples. PBMCs, B-cell-depleted T cells, or T cells provided the cDNA or gDNA that made up the material.

Per the authors' pipeline: From reference gene primer amplification, estimates of nucleated cell counts were derived. Sequencing used immunoSEQ multiplex PCR; TCRdb keeps in-frame clones, though not all of them. The DNA gave D and trimming, while V, J and clone size come from that table. Of about 180,000 clones in the sample, approximately 80% were seen once. The chain recombines TRBV5-4 with TRBJ1-2, with 12 bases that match TRBD1. Sequenced input: peripheral blood. The sequence was collected from a woman aged 60 to 75 with acute or convalescent COVID-19. DNA for the CDR3: TGTGCCAGCAGCTTGGTGGGACAGGGGGCGGCCGGCTACACCTTC. As protein: CASSLVGQGAAGYTF.